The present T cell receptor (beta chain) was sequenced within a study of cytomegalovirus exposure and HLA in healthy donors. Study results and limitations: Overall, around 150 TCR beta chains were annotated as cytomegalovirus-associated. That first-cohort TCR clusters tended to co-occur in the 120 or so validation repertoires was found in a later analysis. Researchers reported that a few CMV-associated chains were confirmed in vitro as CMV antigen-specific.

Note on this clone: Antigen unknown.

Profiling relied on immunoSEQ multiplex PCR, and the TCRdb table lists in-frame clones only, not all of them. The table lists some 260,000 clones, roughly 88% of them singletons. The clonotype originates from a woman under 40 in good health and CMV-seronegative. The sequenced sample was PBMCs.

CDR3: CASSLDFGFTNEQFF. In nucleotides, the CDR3 is TGTGCCAGCAGCTTAGACTTTGGATTTACCAATGAGCAGTTCTTC. V is TRBV7-9 and J is TRBJ2-1; no definite D call. Deletions cut 1 base from V and 6 bases from J, with 13 bases between. Germline V gives CDR1 SEHNR, CDR2 FQNEAQ (reference sequence). This CDR3 region has 15 residues.